This is a list of T cell receptor beta chains from one sample in a study of shared clonotypes between healthy human individuals. Measured with immunoSEQ multiplex PCR; TCRdb has only the in-frame clones, and not every one. Here the sample spans 450,000 to 700,000 clones, less than 97% being singletons. The material sequenced was naive CD8+ T cells sorted from blood. The receptors stem from a woman aged 30 to 39 in good health. CDR3s include the opening cysteine and the closing phenylalanine or tryptophan.

j_gene,v_gene,CDR3aa
TRBJ1-1,TRBV14,CASSSPDYGTEAFF
TRBJ2-1,TRBV7-8,CASSLGLAGSPYNEQFF
TRBJ2-4,TRBV5-5,CASSSVNIQYF
TRBJ2-7,TRBV28,CASSPFPDGGEQYF
TRBJ2-7,TRBV29-1,CSVENSPGGYEQYF
TRBJ2-3,TRBV28,CASRAGRTSTDTQYF
TRBJ2-7,TRBV7-9,CASSPVPFAGQEQYF
TRBJ2-7,TRBV19,CASSPLGLAGEGYEQYF
TRBJ2-7,TRBV10-3,CAITETGSGEQYF
TRBJ2-7,TRBV11-2,CASSLAGTHEQYF
TRBJ2-7,TRBV28,CASSSLPRVSSYEQYF
TRBJ2-3,TRBV29-1,CSARDRVGDTQYF
TRBJ2-7,TRBV27,CASGVNPYEQYF
TRBJ2-3,TRBV28,CASSRAALRTDTQYF
TRBJ1-3,TRBV27,CASSLVPGIPGNTIYF
TRBJ2-1,TRBV2,CASSDDEQFF
TRBJ2-7,TRBV7-9,CASSPPSGGAGYEQYF
TRBJ2-7,TRBV7-9,CASSLGRGARNEQYF
TRBJ2-1,TRBV12-5,CASGSGGYNEQFF
TRBJ2-2,TRBV6-5,CASSIQGGTGELFF
TRBJ2-1,TRBV2,CASGGGNEQFF
TRBJ2-3,TRBV7-9,CASSFDLAGGRTDTQYF
TRBJ2-5,TRBV27,CASSDQLGGEEETQYF
TRBJ2-1,TRBV7-2,CASSPEWGLAGQSYNEQFF
TRBJ2-4,TRBV28,CASSKKDRGAKNIQYF
TRBJ1-6,TRBV19,CASRGTSNSPLHF
TRBJ1-1,TRBV27,CASSGQGVTEAFF
TRBJ2-5,TRBV15,CATSRETSGGAQYF
TRBJ2-7,TRBV21-1,CASSSGGVYEQYF
TRBJ2-1,TRBV11-1,CASTLAGLAYNEQFF
TRBJ1-4,TRBV11-2,CASSIRLLTPNEKLFF
TRBJ1-1,TRBV10-2,CASSDPTGGRTEAFF
TRBJ2-1,TRBV7-8,CASSKIRGLAGGPYNEQFF